The present T cell receptor beta chain was sequenced within a study of shared clonotypes between healthy human individuals. Study results and limitations: Rarefaction gave evidence that sorted-subset sequencing remained incomplete despite large depth. Sequencing depth was predicted to influence how clonotypes are shared among donors. Non-shared clonotypes had lower generation probabilities than those shared by all four donors.

Trimming removed 5 bases from V and 0 bases from J, with 11 bases in between. Per the germline V gene, CDR1 is MGHRA and CDR2 is YSYEKL. The CDR3 extends over 14 amino acids. Notes on this clone: Antigen specificity is unknown.

Positive CCR7 selection of CD45RO-negative cells yielded the naive CD8 cells, and terminally differentiated effector memory CD45RA+ cells were excluded. Donors were Caucasian adults residing in Nashville, Tennessee, USA. The repertoire was sequenced with immunoSEQ multiplex PCR; TCRdb's copy has only in-frame clones and lacks some. There are about 2 million clones in the sample; about 95% occur only once, and roughly 1.2% lies in the top ten. The sample comprised naive CD8+ T cells sorted from blood. The genes are TRBV4-1 and TRBJ2-7; tentatively, D is TRBD1 (6 bases). The receptor was isolated from a young man in good health. The CDR3 nucleotides read TGCGCCAGCAGCATGACGACAGGCTCCTACGAGCAGTACTTC. Its protein product is CASSMTTGSYEQYF.